This entry describes one T cell receptor beta chain. The target of this receptor is not known. Qualities for individual bases were not recorded, and no much larger clone is one base off. The immunoSEQ Assay, a bias-controlled multiplex PCR, was used to amplify TCRbeta CDR3 regions from genomic DNA. Concerning the study's data processing: Nucleated cell counts per sample were estimated from amplification of reference gene primers within the assay. To quantify the absolute abundance of each unique TCRbeta CDR3 rearrangement, sequence reads were collapsed and filtered. Productive Simpson clonality was computed per sample as the square root of Simpson's diversity index over productive rearrangements. Sourced from immuneACCESS, this table was stored by TCRdb with only in-frame sequences that have V and J called. A share of the clones is absent; for the studies checked, an unresolved V gene accounts for under half, and the remainder has no known explanation. That table is the source of V, J and clone size, and D and trimming were worked out from the DNA. The sample table records roughly 250,000 clones; 84% of these occur just once. The top ten constitute over 1.5% of the sample.

The CDR1 and CDR2 encoded by the germline V gene (reference sequence) are MNHEY and SMNVEV. For this chain, trimming is 6 bases at the V end and 5 bases at the J end, and the number of junction bases without a gene match is 8. The CDR3 numbers 16 residues from cysteine through phenylalanine. Only the CDR3 portion is preserved as DNA: 48 bases, with reading frame beginning at the first base. This specimen belongs to a study of blood T cell repertoires in COVID-19 (dated by TCRdb to 2020 to 2022). Study-level background: Samples covering the acute and convalescent phases of COVID-19 were provided by collaborators in the United States, Italy and Spain. A de-identified subject ID, COVID-19 status, age in years and sex were almost always included in the sample metadata. Where available, HLA class I and class II types were taken from metadata supplied by the sample provider and were not determined by assay-based typing. Subjects who had been exposed to COVID-19, were actively infected with it, or had recovered from it provided the deeply sampled blood TCRbeta repertoires that made up the dataset. The repertoires were released in a freely available public database meant as a resource for research on the immune response to SARS-CoV-2. The material from the prospective study consisted of cDNA or gDNA derived from T cells, B-cell-depleted T cells, or PBMCs. The samples were drawn from two sources: the first 160 participants of the ongoing ImmuneRACE study, and about 1,300 subjects contributed by 6 global collaborators.

Broad study findings and their caveats: Clinical and demographic metadata were provided uncurated, with the amount varying by source and participant.

Another Seattle source contributed samples from volunteer blood donors who had recovered from COVID-19. Whole blood was collected in K2EDTA tubes by collaborating institutions according to the institutions' own protocols. Collaborator samples were shipped for TCRbeta analysis as frozen whole blood, isolated PBMCs, or DNA extracted from either sample type. Material: peripheral blood. The TCR comes from a woman between 40 and 55 years old who had recovered from COVID-19. This receptor chain uses TRBV27 and TRBJ2-5, and 14 bases in between align with TRBD2. The bases read TGTGCCAGCAGCACGGGACTAGCGGGGGTCCGGGAGACCCAGTACTTC. Translated, it reads CASSTGLAGVRETQYF.